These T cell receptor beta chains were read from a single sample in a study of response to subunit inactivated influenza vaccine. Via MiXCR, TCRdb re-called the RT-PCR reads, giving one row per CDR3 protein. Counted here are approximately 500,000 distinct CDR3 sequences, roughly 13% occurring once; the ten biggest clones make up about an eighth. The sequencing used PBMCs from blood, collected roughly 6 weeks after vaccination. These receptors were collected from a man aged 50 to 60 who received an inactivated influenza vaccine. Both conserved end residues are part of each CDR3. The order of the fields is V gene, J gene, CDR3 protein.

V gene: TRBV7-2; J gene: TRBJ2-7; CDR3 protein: CASSLDFLSSYEQYF
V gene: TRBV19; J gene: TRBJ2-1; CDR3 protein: CASSPTRSYNEQFF
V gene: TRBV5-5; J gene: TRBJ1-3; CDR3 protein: CASSRDGISGNTIYF
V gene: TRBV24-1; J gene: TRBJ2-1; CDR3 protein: CATRESGRASEQFF
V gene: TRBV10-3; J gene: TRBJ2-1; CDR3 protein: CAIRDSLAGVVNEQFF
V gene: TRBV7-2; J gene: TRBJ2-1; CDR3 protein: CASSRGPSSYNEQFF
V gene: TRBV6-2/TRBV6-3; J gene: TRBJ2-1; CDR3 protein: CASSLAGAPTYNEQFF
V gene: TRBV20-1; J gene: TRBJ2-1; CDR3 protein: CSARERGQLYNEQFF
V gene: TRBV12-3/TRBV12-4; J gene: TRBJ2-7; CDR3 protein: CASSTRRTGNSYEQYF
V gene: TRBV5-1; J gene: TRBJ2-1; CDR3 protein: CASSGATGVNEQFF
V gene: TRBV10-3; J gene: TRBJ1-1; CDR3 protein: CAISGVGGRTEAFF
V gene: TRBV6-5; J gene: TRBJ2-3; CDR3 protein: CASRRDSRTSTDTQYF
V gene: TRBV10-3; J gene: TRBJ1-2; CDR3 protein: CATTPGSGKFYGYTF
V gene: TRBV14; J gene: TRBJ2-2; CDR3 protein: CASSQVITNTGELFF
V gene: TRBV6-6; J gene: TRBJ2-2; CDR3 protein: CASRDRYTGELFF
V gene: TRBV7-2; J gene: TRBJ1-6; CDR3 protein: CASSRDRENSPLHF
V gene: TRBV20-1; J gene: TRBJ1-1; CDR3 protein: CSARDLLRGNTEAFF
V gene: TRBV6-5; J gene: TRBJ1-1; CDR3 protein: CASSSWGEKLNTEAFF
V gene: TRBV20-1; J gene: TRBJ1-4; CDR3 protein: CSARPRQGGEKLFF
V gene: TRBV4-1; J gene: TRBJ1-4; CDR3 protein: CASSQERGGFGKLFF
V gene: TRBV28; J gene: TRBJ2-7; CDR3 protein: CASSLPRQGVVEQYF
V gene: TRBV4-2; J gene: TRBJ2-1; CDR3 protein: CASSPDRAYNEQFF
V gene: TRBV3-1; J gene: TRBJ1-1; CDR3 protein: CASSQRRNTEAFF
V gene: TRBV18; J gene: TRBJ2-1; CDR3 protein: CASSQEQDQFF
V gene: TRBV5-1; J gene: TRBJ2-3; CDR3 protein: CASSLEPQSTDTQYF
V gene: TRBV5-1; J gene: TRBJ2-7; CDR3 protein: CASSLGDRTNEQYF
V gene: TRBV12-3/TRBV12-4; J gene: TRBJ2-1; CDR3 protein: CASSIRGGDNEQFF
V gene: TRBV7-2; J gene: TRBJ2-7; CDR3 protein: CASSRHTYEQYF
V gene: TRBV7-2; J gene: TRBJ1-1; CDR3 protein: CASSPGTGRAFF
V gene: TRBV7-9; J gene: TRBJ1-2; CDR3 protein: CASSVAGTGSYGYTF
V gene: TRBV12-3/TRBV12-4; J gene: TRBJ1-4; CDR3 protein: CASSRVWGATNEKLFF
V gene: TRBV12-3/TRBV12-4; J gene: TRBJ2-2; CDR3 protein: CASTVDRLTGELFF
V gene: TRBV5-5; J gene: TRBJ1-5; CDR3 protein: CASSWTGEAQPQHF